This TCR beta chain was sequenced in a study of response to subunit inactivated influenza vaccine. Study-wide results and limits: With each seasonal influenza vaccination, the authors suggested, few new T cells are recruited.

This clonotype was observed a few times. Its antigen is unidentified. TCRdb re-analysed the RT-PCR reads in MiXCR, keeping a single row per CDR3 protein. Counted here are over 400,000 distinct CDR3 sequences, roughly 9.8% occurring once; the ten biggest clones make up 9.5% to 15%. The CDR3 length is 13 residues. J gave up 5 bases and V 9 bases, and 10 bases lay outside the gene matches. Germline values: CDR1 MNHEY, CDR2 SMNVEV (reference sequence). Sample: PBMCs from blood, taken about 40 days after vaccination. The chain couples TRBV27 to TRBJ2-7; TRBD2 matches at 7 bases. This TCR was sampled from a man aged 50-59 years who received an inactivated influenza vaccine. The CDR3 DNA sequence: TGTGCCAGTTGGGGGAGGGCCTCTCACGAGCAGTACTTC. Amino acid sequence: CASWGRASHEQYF.